Listed below are T cell receptor beta chains from one sample, sequenced in a study of shared clonotypes between healthy human individuals. This table comes from immunoSEQ multiplex PCR, and its TCRdb copy is limited to in-frame clones, with some not included. The sample includes about 460,000 clones, approximately 71% seen only once; the top ten take about 11%. The sequencing sample was made of PBMCs. These TCRs come from a woman aged 35 to 49 in good health. Some clones in this sample may be carry-over from other donors' samples. Each CDR3 is given with its conserved first and last residue. The order of the fields is V gene, D gene, clone size, J gene, CDR3 DNA, CDR3 protein. The D gene is left open where the match is weak. Clone sizes are given selectively: once, few, many, or a class where the clone is expanded.

TRBV4-2	TRBD1	-	TRBJ2-7	TGTGCCAGCAGCCAAGAGGGACAGGGGGACTACGAGCAGTACTTC	CASSQEGQGDYEQYF
TRBV18	-	once	TRBJ1-2	TGTGCCAGCTCACCACCAGGGGGACGACTCTATGGCTACACCTTC	CASSPPGGRLYGYTF
TRBV7-2	-	-	TRBJ1-2	TGCGCCGGCAGCTTAGCCGGCGACCCCCTCTATGGCTACACCTTC	CAGSLAGDPLYGYTF
TRBV5-5	TRBD1	-	TRBJ2-7	TGTGCCAGCAGCTCAAGACAGGGGACCTACGAGCAGTACTTC	CASSSRQGTYEQYF
TRBV9	-	once	TRBJ1-2	TGTGCCAGCAGCGTAGGGTCAGGAGCGGGCCAGGGCTACACCTTC	CASSVGSGAGQGYTF
TRBV7-3	TRBD1	-	TRBJ2-1	TGTGCCAGCAGTCTACCGGGACAGCACAATGAGCAGTTCTTC	CASSLPGQHNEQFF
TRBV28	-	-	TRBJ2-7	TGTGCCAGCAGTTCCCCGCAACACCCAGCTATCAACTTC	CASSSPQHPAINF
TRBV30	-	-	TRBJ2-5	TGTGCCTGGAGTCCTCGGCAGCAAGAGACCCAGTACTTC	CAWSPRQQETQYF
TRBV28	-	-	TRBJ1-1	TGTGCCAGCACCCAGGGCGGGTTGGGCACTGAAGCTTTCTTT	CASTQGGLGTEAFF
TRBV29-1	-	-	TRBJ2-1	TGCAGCGTCCGAACTAGGTACGAGCAGTTCTTC	CSVRTRYEQFF
TRBV7-3	TRBD1	-	TRBJ2-2	TGTGCCAGCAGCCCCCGGACAGGGCTTGGCGGGGAGCTGTTTTTT	CASSPRTGLGGELFF
TRBV7-2	-	-	TRBJ2-1	TGTGCCAGCAGCAAAATCAGGCGGTTAAGCTCCTACAATGAGCAGTTCTTC	CASSKIRRLSSYNEQFF
TRBV2	TRBD2	-	TRBJ2-2	TGTGCCAGCAGGGCCGCTAGCGGGAGCGTTTGGGAGCTGTTTTTT	CASRAASGSVWELFF
TRBV5-1	-	-	TRBJ2-5	TGCGCCAGCAGCTTGGCCCCTGGTATTGAGACCCAGTACTTC	CASSLAPGIETQYF
TRBV5-1	-	-	TRBJ2-7	TGCGCCAGCAGCTTGGCCGGAATCAGGGTCTACGAGCAGTACTTC	CASSLAGIRVYEQYF
TRBV5-4	-	-	TRBJ2-1	TGTGCCAGCAGCTCGGGTCGCGGAAACTACAATGAGCAGTTCTTC	CASSSGRGNYNEQFF
TRBV5-1	-	few	TRBJ1-1	TGCGCCAGCAGCCCCATCGGGGGGGCGAGTCGGACTGAAGCTTTCTTT	CASSPIGGASRTEAFF
TRBV30	-	once	TRBJ2-1	TGTGCCTGGAGTGTTAAGCCGACTAGGCGATTATACAATGAGCAGTTCTTC	CAWSVKPTRRLYNEQFF
TRBV5-1	-	once	TRBJ1-4	TGCGCCAGCAGCCCGGGAGACCTTAATGAAAAACTGTTTTTT	CASSPGDLNEKLFF
TRBV7-9	-	-	TRBJ2-7	TGTGCCAGCAGCTTAGATTACTACGAGCAGTACTTC	CASSLDYYEQYF
TRBV29-1	TRBD2	-	TRBJ2-1	TGCAGCGTTGAAAGCGGGAGCAGAGTAACCGGCGATGAGCAGTTCTTC	CSVESGSRVTGDEQFF
TRBV18	TRBD1	many	TRBJ1-3	TGTGCCAGCTCATATGGACAGGGAAAAGGAAACACCATATATTTT	CASSYGQGKGNTIYF
TRBV5-1	-	many	TRBJ2-6	TGCGCCAGCAGCTTGATAGGCTCTGGGACCAACGTCCTGACTTTC	CASSLIGSGTNVLTF
TRBV30	-	-	TRBJ2-4	TGTGCAGTGGAGATTCCAGAAGCCAAAAACATTCAGTACTTC	CAVEIPEAKNIQYF
TRBV5-1	-	-	TRBJ1-2	TGCGCCAGCAGCTTGGCCCTGGACAGCTCCTATGGCTACACCTTC	CASSLALDSSYGYTF
TRBV10-3	-	-	TRBJ2-5	TGTGCCATCAGTGAGTCCCTCGCAGGGTATCCACAAGAGACCCAGTACTTC	CAISESLAGYPQETQYF
TRBV5-1	-	few	TRBJ2-7	TGCGCCAGCAGTTTACAGGGTTCCCACGAGCAGTACTTC	CASSLQGSHEQYF
TRBV29-1	TRBD2	-	TRBJ2-1	TGCAGCGCAGGGGGGACTAGCGGGAGGAGCTCCTACAATGAGCAGTTCTTC	CSAGGTSGRSSYNEQFF
TRBV5-4	-	-	TRBJ1-2	TGTGCCAGCAGCTTGAGGGTGGACTATGGCTACACCTTC	CASSLRVDYGYTF
TRBV4-3	TRBD1	-	TRBJ2-3	TGCGCCAGCAGTCACGGACAGGGGCAAGATACGCAGTATTTT	CASSHGQGQDTQYF
TRBV7-2	-	-	TRBJ2-7	TGTGCCAGCAGCTTAGATGGGGGCAAGTACGAGCAGTACTTC	CASSLDGGKYEQYF
TRBV4-1	-	once	TRBJ1-4	TGCGCCAGCAGCCAAGATGGTTTGGGGGAGGGGGAAAAACTGTTTTTT	CASSQDGLGEGEKLFF
TRBV28	-	-	TRBJ1-4	TGTGCCAGCAAATTTACTAATGAAAAACTGTTTTTT	CASKFTNEKLFF
TRBV28	TRBD1	many	TRBJ2-7	TGTGCCAGCAGGGACAGGGGCTACGAGCAGTACTTC	CASRDRGYEQYF
TRBV4-1	-	-	TRBJ2-3	TGCGCCAGCAGCCACAGGGTCGAGTCTCTCCGCTCGGATACGCAGTATTTT	CASSHRVESLRSDTQYF
TRBV4-3	-	few	TRBJ2-1	TGCGCCAGCAGCAAACACGGGGGTAACAATGAGCAGTTCTTC	CASSKHGGNNEQFF
TRBV7-9	-	-	TRBJ2-7	TGTGCCAGCAGCTTTAGGTACTCCTACGAGCAGTACTTC	CASSFRYSYEQYF
TRBV28	TRBD2	-	TRBJ2-1	TGTGCCAGCAGTTCCCCTAGCGGGAGGACCTACAATGAGCAGTTCTTC	CASSSPSGRTYNEQFF
TRBV14	TRBD1	-	TRBJ2-4	TGTGCCAGCAGCCAAGGTTTGGGACAGAAAAACATTCAGTACTTC	CASSQGLGQKNIQYF
TRBV5-6	TRBD2	-	TRBJ2-1	TGTGCCAGCAGCTTGGGACTAGCGGCCAATGAGCAGTTCTTC	CASSLGLAANEQFF
TRBV2	-	few	TRBJ1-1	TGTGCCAGCAGTTCACAGGGAAACACTGAAGCTTTCTTT	CASSSQGNTEAFF
TRBV27	-	once	TRBJ1-5	TGTGCCAGCAGTCCCTACATCGGGTATAGCAATCAGCCCCAGCATTTT	CASSPYIGYSNQPQHF
TRBV10-3	-	-	TRBJ1-3	TGTGCCATCAGTGACCCCGCCCGGGGCCGCGCGATATATTTT	CAISDPARGRAIYF
TRBV2	TRBD1	many	TRBJ1-5	TGTGCCAGCAGGGGACAGGTGAATCAGCCCCAGCATTTT	CASRGQVNQPQHF
TRBV18	-	medium-sized	TRBJ1-2	TGTGCCAGCTCACCACCAGACTATGGCTACACCTTC	CASSPPDYGYTF
TRBV15	TRBD2	-	TRBJ2-2	TGTGCCACCAGCACCTGGACTAGCGGGAGTGGGGGGGAGCTGTTTTTT	CATSTWTSGSGGELFF